Each of the 19 T cell receptor beta chains below was sequenced from the same sample in a study of PD-L1 blockade in urothelial cancer. The time point was: pretreatment peripheral blood. The method was immunoSEQ multiplex PCR; TCRdb's version includes in-frame clones alone and lacks a portion of them. The data contain 60,000 to 70,000 clones, roughly 79% of them singletons. This material consisted of PBMCs, taken around atezolizumab (anti-PD-L1) treatment. The receptors originated from a man between 65 and 79 years old with urothelial cancer.

The chain links TRBV5-1 to TRBJ2-3, with TRBD1 identical over 8 bases. Per the germline V gene, CDR1 is SGHRS and CDR2 is YFSETQ. Trimming removed 7 bases from V and 4 bases from J; junction bases left unmatched: 11. The length of the CDR3 is 15 residues. The CDR3 is CASGPGQGGPDTQYF. As DNA, the CDR3 is TGCGCCAGCGGCCCCGGACAGGGTGGGCCAGATACGCAGTATTTT.

The genes are TRBV9 and TRBJ2-3; TRBD2 aligns across 11 bases. The CDR3 sequence is 16 residues long. After removal of 0 bases from V and 4 bases from J, the junction contained 4 bases not matched to a gene. Germline V lookup: CDR1 SGDLS, CDR2 YYNGEE. CDR3 sequence reads: CASSVVSTSGADTQYF. The CDR3 DNA reads TGTGCCAGCAGCGTAGTTTCGACTAGCGGGGCAGATACGCAGTATTTT. The variable domain in full, completed from reference TRBV9 and TRBJ2-3, reads DSGVTQTPKHLITATGQRVTLRCSPRSGDLSVYWYQQSLDQGLQFLIQYYNGEERAKGNILERFSAQQFPDLHSELNLSSLELGDSALYFCASSVVSTSGADTQYFGPGTRLTVL.

The chain couples TRBV5-6 to TRBJ1-4; D is undetermined. The CDR3 is made up of 14 amino acids. The V and J ends lost 5 bases and 3 bases respectively, with 11 bases between them. Germline CDR1 and CDR2: SGHDT and YYEEEE. The CDR3 DNA reads as TGTGCCAGCAGTCCCGGAGGTTCTAATGAAAAACTGTTTTTT. Protein: CASSPGGSNEKLFF.

The J gene is TRBJ2-1, the V gene TRBV19, with D perhaps matching TRBD1 (7 bases). This CDR3 has 12 residues. Trimming stripped 7 bases from V and 8 bases from J, with 12 bases between. Germline V gene data show CDR1 as LNHDA and CDR2 as SQIVND (reference sequence). The CDR3 sequence: CASTQGGHEQFF. The DNA for the CDR3 is TGTGCCAGTACCCAGGGGGGCCATGAGCAGTTCTTC.

This clone was counted a single time. J is TRBJ2-5 and V is TRBV6-1, with TRBD2 as a possible D gene (5 bases). The germline V gene encodes CDR1 MNHNS and CDR2 SASEGT. This CDR3 is 15 amino acids long. V dropped 1 base and J dropped 9 bases, with 18 bases sitting between them. This CDR3 is CASSEGRRVGGSQYF. DNA for the CDR3: TGTGCCAGCAGTGAAGGGAGGCGGGTTGGCGGGTCCCAGTACTTC.

This clone came up once. This chain joins TRBV11-2 and TRBJ2-7; D not resolved. CDR1 SGHAT and CDR2 FQNNGV come from the germline V gene. CDR3 length: 14 amino acids. Trimming removed 0 bases from V and 9 bases from J, with 15 bases in between. CDR3 sequence: CASSLDRSFLWQYF. The CDR3 nucleotides read TGTGCCAGCAGCTTAGATCGGAGTTTTCTCTGGCAGTACTTC. Supplemented by reference TRBV11-2 and TRBJ2-7, the full variable domain reads EAGVAQSPRYKIIEKRQSVAFWCNPISGHATLYWYQQILGQGPKLLIQFQNNGVVDDSQLPKDRFSAERLKGVDSTLKIQPAKLEDSAVYLCASSLDRSFLWQYFGPGTRLTVT.

This chain connects TRBV2 to TRBJ1-2; no reliable D call. Germline V lookup: CDR1 SNHLY, CDR2 FYNNEI. This CDR3 is built from 15 residues. With 2 bases removed from V and 6 bases from J, the gap between germline ends came to 16 bases. The CDR3 DNA is TGTGCCAGCAGTGAAACGGGGAGGAGAGGGAATGGCTACACCTTC. Its translation: CASSETGRRGNGYTF.

The chain links TRBV7-9 to TRBJ2-1; 7 positions agree with TRBD1. Germline values: CDR1 SEHNR, CDR2 FQNEAQ (reference sequence). The CDR3 sequence is 14 residues long. V trimming: 5 bases; J trimming: 4 bases; junction bases outside the gene matches: 5. The CDR3 loop is CASSRGQEYNEQFF. The CDR3 DNA reads TGTGCCAGCAGCCGAGGACAGGAATACAATGAGCAGTTCTTC.

The CDR3 DNA follows: TGCGCCCCCTGGGGGGGCCCCAGGGACGAGCAGTACTTC. It encodes CAPWGGPRDEQYF. The V and J genes are TRBV23-1 and TRBJ2-7; a weak D match, TRBD2 (7 bases). TRBV23-1 is placed among ORFs of uncertain function. This CDR3 region has 13 residues. V was pared by 11 bases and J by 5 bases, with 19 bases between.

The J gene is TRBJ1-1, the V gene TRBV6-1; TRBD1 aligns across 8 bases. The germline gives CDR1 MNHNS, CDR2 SASEGT. The CDR3 has 15 residues. V lost 7 bases and J lost 0; bases outside the gene matches: 7. The CDR3 here is CASTRTGNMNTEAFF. In DNA form, the CDR3 reads TGTGCCAGCACACGGACAGGGAACATGAACACTGAAGCTTTCTTT.

The chain links TRBV11-2 to TRBJ2-4; TRBD2 matches at 7 bases. V gave up 1 base and J gave up 7 bases; unmatched junction bases: 1. The germline V gene has CDR1 SGHAT and CDR2 FQNNGV. This CDR3 contains 13 residues. CDR3 residues: CASSLVLANIQYF. CDR3 nucleotides: TGTGCCAGCAGCTTAGTACTAGCGAACATTCAGTACTTC.

The V call is TRBV28, the J call TRBJ2-7; D is perhaps TRBD2 (6 bases). This CDR3 spans 14 amino acids. The germline V and J ends were trimmed by 7 bases and 4 bases, with 17 bases remaining between them. CDR1 is MDHEN and CDR2 is SYDVKM in the germline V gene. For the CDR3, the DNA is TGTGCCAGCACCCGTGGAGGGGCGACGTACGAGCAGTACTTC. It is translated as CASTRGGATYEQYF.

This clone was seen a few times. The J gene is TRBJ2-2, the V gene TRBV18, with 7 bases that match TRBD1. This CDR3 has 15 amino acids. With 2 bases clipped from V and 6 bases from J, the junction kept 6 bases outside the gene matches. The germline V gene has CDR1 KGHSH and CDR2 LQKENI. In DNA, the CDR3 is TGTGCCAGCTCACCATTGGTGCAGGGGGCCGGGGAGCTGTTTTTT. Translating gives CASSPLVQGAGELFF.

V and J are TRBV28 and TRBJ2-7, with TRBD2 matching over 10 bases. V lost 6 bases to trimming and J lost 7 bases; unmatched junction nucleotides: 9. Germline CDR1 is MDHEN and CDR2 is SYDVKM. This CDR3 contains 14 residues. The chain's CDR3 is CASRRSGRLGEQYF. In nucleotides, the CDR3 is TGTGCCAGCAGGCGTAGCGGGAGGCTAGGTGAGCAGTACTTC.

The rearrangement joins TRBV2 to TRBJ2-5, with D perhaps matching TRBD1 (6 bases). This CDR3 contains 14 residues. CDR1 and CDR2 from the germline V gene are SNHLY and FYNNEI. V was pared by 4 bases and J by 2 bases, with 11 bases between. DNA of the CDR3: TGTGCCAGCAGTGGGGGGCCCCAACAAGAGACCCAGTACTTC. This translates into CASSGGPQQETQYF.

The chain is built from TRBV30 and TRBJ2-5; 8 nucleotides match TRBD2. The junction had 7 bases not matched to a gene; V was cut back by 2 bases and J by 5 bases. The CDR3 is made up of 14 amino acids. Germline CDR1 and CDR2: GTSNPN and SVGIG (reference sequence). CDR3 residues: CAWSLGGTRETQYF. The CDR3 bases are TGTGCCTGGAGTCTCGGGGGGACTAGGGAGACCCAGTACTTC.

The chain uses TRBV10-3 and TRBJ1-1, with 9 bases identical to TRBD1. Trimming cost V 6 bases and J 1 base; bases outside gene matches: 6. The CDR3 extends over 15 amino acids. CDR1 ENHRY and CDR2 SYGVKD come from the germline V gene. The CDR3 DNA reads as TGTGCCATCAGGCTAGAGGACAGGGGGAACACTGAAGCTTTCTTT. This translates into CAIRLEDRGNTEAFF.

The chain combines TRBV6-4 with TRBJ2-7; TRBD2 aligns across 8 bases. V lost 8 bases and J lost 0; bases outside the gene matches: 12. Germline V gene data show CDR1 as MRHNA and CDR2 as SNTAGT. The CDR3 loop spans 16 amino acids. CDR3 coding DNA: TGTGCCAGCTGGCGGCCTAGCGGGTGGAGCTCCTACGAGCAGTACTTC. Translated: CASWRPSGWSSYEQYF.

This chain uses TRBV5-1 with TRBJ1-5; 9 bases are a match to TRBD1. CDR1 SGHRS and CDR2 YFSETQ come from the germline V gene. Trimming took 1 base from V and 6 from J; bases not matched to a gene: 5. The CDR3 contains 15 residues. In DNA, the CDR3 is TGCGCCAGCAGCTTGTCGGGACAGGGCAGTCAGCCCCAGCATTTT. Amino acids: CASSLSGQGSQPQHF.